These 17 T cell receptor beta chains were sequenced from one sample in a study of blood T cell repertoires in COVID-19. Measured with immunoSEQ multiplex PCR; TCRdb has only the in-frame clones, and not every one. Of approximately 280,000 clones in the sample, around 89% were seen once. Sequenced sample: PBMCs or T cells enriched from blood (not recorded which). Source of these receptors: a woman under 30 with acute COVID-19.

This chain's CDR3 is CSVATSGSSYNEQFF. CDR3 nucleotide sequence: TGCAGCGTAGCCACTAGCGGGAGTTCCTACAATGAGCAGTTCTTC. The genes are TRBV29-1 and TRBJ2-1; 11 bases match TRBD2. Germline V lookup: CDR1 SQVTM, CDR2 ANQGSEA. This CDR3 is 15 amino acids long. J was trimmed by 1 base and V by 6 bases; bases with no gene match: 5.

J is TRBJ2-7 and V is TRBV7-8; no firm D call. The germline V gene has CDR1 SGHVS and CDR2 FQNEAQ. This CDR3 spans 18 amino acids. Trimming removed 0 bases from V and 2 bases from J, with 20 bases in between. As DNA, the CDR3 is TGTGCCAGCAGCTTAGCGAGGCTCTGGATCCCCACACCCTACGAGCAGTACTTC. The encoded protein is CASSLARLWIPTPYEQYF.

V and J are TRBV7-3 and TRBJ2-1; TRBD2 matches 11 bases. The CDR3 spans 15 residues. CDR1 is SGHTA, CDR2 FQGTGA, per germline. After removal of 1 base from V and 5 bases from J, the junction contained 1 base not matched to a gene. The CDR3, as DNA: TGTGCCAGCAGCTTAATGGGACTAGCGGACAATGAGCAGTTCTTC. This gives the protein CASSLMGLADNEQFF.

The chain has TRBV7-9 and TRBJ2-5; 13 bases fit TRBD2. This CDR3 region has 17 residues. In germline, CDR1 is SEHNR, CDR2 FQNEAQ (reference sequence). The junction had 9 bases not matched to a gene; V was cut back by 5 bases and J by 3 bases. In nucleotides, the CDR3 is TGTGCCAGCAGCCCCGGTTCAGGACTAGCGGGAGAAGAGACCCAGTACTTC. Translating gives CASSPGSGLAGEETQYF. The entire variable domain, with the rest obtained from reference TRBV7-9 and TRBJ2-5, is as follows: DTGVSQNPRHKITKRGQNVTFRCDPISEHNRLYWYRQTLGQGPEFLTYFQNEAQLEKSRLLSDRFSAERPKGSFSTLEIQRTEQGDSAMYLCASSPGSGLAGEETQYFGPGTRLLVL.

This clone was recorded once. V and J are TRBV30 and TRBJ1-2; 8 bases match TRBD1. The junction had 11 bases not matched to a gene; V was cut back by 4 bases and J by 7 bases. The CDR3 has 14 amino acids. The germline V gene has CDR1 GTSNPN and CDR2 SVGIG (reference sequence). The CDR3 DNA sequence: TGTGCCTGGACTCTAATCCAGGGGGCGAGTGGCTACACCTTC. Protein sequence: CAWTLIQGASGYTF.

The V and J genes are TRBV6-5 and TRBJ2-7; tentative D call: TRBD2 (6 bases). CDR3 length equals 14 residues. V was clipped by 2 bases and J by 4 bases, with 12 bases between them. Germline loops: CDR1 MNHEY, CDR2 SVGAGI. The CDR3 spells CASSYRGRIYEQYF. CDR3 in DNA: TGTGCCAGCAGTTACAGAGGGAGGATTTACGAGCAGTACTTC.

This chain joins TRBV7-8 and TRBJ2-7, with 9 bases lining up with TRBD1. There are 15 residues in the CDR3. Germline trimming cut 5 bases from V and 2 bases from J; bases unmatched to any gene: 7. Germline V gene sequence: CDR1 SGHVS, CDR2 FQNEAQ. The CDR3 DNA is TGTGCCAGCAGCGACCGGGACAGGGATACCTACGAGCAGTACTTC. Its protein is CASSDRDRDTYEQYF.

The chain employs TRBV28 and TRBJ2-7; 10 nucleotides line up with TRBD1. CDR1 and CDR2 from the germline V gene are MDHEN and SYDVKM. The V gene end was trimmed by 0 bases and the J gene end by 4 bases; junction bases not matched to a gene: 6. This CDR3 is 16 amino acids long. The CDR3 bases are TGTGCCAGCAGTTTATGGGCCGGGACAGGGGTTTACGAGCAGTACTTC. Translated: CASSLWAGTGVYEQYF.

The CDR3 loop reads CASSLHRVRSYNSPLHF. As DNA, the CDR3 is TGCGCCAGCAGCCTCCACAGGGTACGGTCCTATAATTCACCCCTCCACTTT. The rearrangement links TRBV4-1 to TRBJ1-6, with D perhaps TRBD1 (6 bases). With 4 bases removed from V and 1 base from J, the gap between germline ends came to 14 bases. Germline V gene data show CDR1 as MGHRA and CDR2 as YSYEKL. The CDR3 extends over 17 amino acids.

The chain has TRBV14 and TRBJ2-7, with TRBD1 as a possible D gene (6 bases). Trimming left V 4 bases short and J 0 bases short, with 19 bases between. The CDR3 length is 17 residues. Germline CDR1 and CDR2: SGHDN and FVKESK. CDR3 in DNA: TGTGCCAGCAGCCCAGAGCCAATACGGACAGCCTCCTACGAGCAGTACTTC. As protein: CASSPEPIRTASYEQYF.

The rearrangement uses TRBV28 and TRBJ2-1; 8 bases agree with TRBD2. The CDR3 has 17 residues. The trim removed 5 bases at V and 0 bases at J, leaving 9 bases unmatched. The germline CDR1 and CDR2 sequences are MDHEN and SYDVKM. The CDR3, as DNA: TGTGCCAGCAGTCCTCGGACTAGCCTGAGCTCCTACAATGAGCAGTTCTTC. It translates to CASSPRTSLSSYNEQFF.

The chain recombines TRBV6-2 or TRBV6-3 with TRBJ2-5; 7 bases match TRBD1. The CDR3 length is 14 residues. The junction had 2 bases not matched to a gene; V was cut back by 0 bases and J by 4 bases. The germline gives CDR1 MNHEY, CDR2 SVGEGT. This CDR3 is CASSYSTGRETQYF. The CDR3 nucleotides read TGTGCCAGCAGTTACTCGACAGGGAGAGAGACCCAGTACTTC.

V usage is TRBV6-5 and J usage is TRBJ1-2; D is uncertain. Trimming left V 2 bases short and J 4 bases short, with 14 bases between. The CDR3 has 15 residues. CDR1 is MNHEY and CDR2 is SVGAGI in the germline V gene. The CDR3 sequence: CASSYLRQTSYGYTF. As DNA, the CDR3 is TGTGCCAGCAGTTACCTTCGGCAGACATCCTATGGCTACACCTTC.

This clone was detected only once. The rearrangement links TRBV4-1 to TRBJ1-5; the match to TRBD1 covers 7 bases. Germline trimming cut 4 bases from V and 6 bases from J; bases unmatched to any gene: 12. The CDR3 is made up of 16 amino acids. The germline V gene encodes CDR1 MGHRA and CDR2 YSYEKL. This CDR3 is CASSPSTGQAAQPQHF. CDR3 DNA sequence: TGCGCCAGCAGCCCCTCCACAGGACAGGCGGCTCAGCCCCAGCATTTT.

The chain joins TRBV12-3 or TRBV12-4 to TRBJ2-7; no clear D gene. The CDR3 is 13 amino acids. The ends were cut back, 2 bases at V and 3 bases at J, with 8 bases in the middle. DNA of the CDR3: TGTGCCAGCAGTTTAAGCACCGACTACGAGCAGTACTTC. Protein product: CASSLSTDYEQYF.

The CDR3 loop is CASSWGRVGANYGYTF. The CDR3 DNA reads TGTGCCAGCAGTTGGGGCAGAGTTGGTGCTAACTATGGCTACACCTTC. The V call is TRBV28, the J call TRBJ1-2; possibly TRBD1 for D (5 bases). Germline values: CDR1 MDHEN, CDR2 SYDVKM. Trimming removed 4 bases at V and 0 bases at J, with 15 bases between. The CDR3 is made up of 16 amino acids.

This clone was detected once. The rearrangement uses TRBV5-6 and TRBJ2-7, with D possibly TRBD1 on 6 matching bases. CDR1 SGHDT and CDR2 YYEEEE come from the germline V gene. CDR3 size: 17 residues. Between the trimmed V and J ends, which lost 1 base and 1 base, there was a span of 18 bases. DNA of the CDR3: TGTGCCAGCAGCTTGTCCGGCAGGGGAAGGTCTTCCTACGAGCAGTACTTC. This encodes CASSLSGRGRSSYEQYF.